This T cell receptor beta chain is drawn from a study of T cells in Graves' hyperthyroidism and ophthalmopathy. The study's findings and limits: Ophthalmopathy cases were set apart from stable hyperthyroidism by a 13 V-J model. Before onset, by a median of around six months, the model predicted ophthalmopathy.

In this sample, this clonotype turned up many times. Its antigen remains unknown. The V gene end was trimmed by 4 bases and the J gene end by 0 bases; junction bases not matched to a gene: 3. Germline CDR1 reads SGHRS; CDR2 reads YFSETQ. This CDR3 has 14 amino acids. What was amplified from RNA transcripts were TCR beta CDR3 regions. RT-PCR in the first round (using the HTBI primer set) targeted the TCR CDR3. TCRdb called the multiplex PCR reads again in MiXCR, with one record for every CDR3 protein. This sample has hundreds of thousands of distinct CDR3 sequences, with more than 12% found just once. The sample taken for sequencing was blood. The clonotype was recovered from a woman aged 30 to 39 with Graves' hyperthyroidism. The rearrangement joins TRBV5-1 to TRBJ1-1; 7 bases agree with TRBD1. The CDR3 region is CASSLRGVNTEAFF. CDR3 nucleotide sequence: TGCGCCAGCAGCCTCAGGGGGGTGAACACTGAAGCTTTCTTT.